A single sample is the source of the 17 T cell receptor beta chains below, sequenced in a study of blood T cell repertoires in COVID-19. Only in-frame clones appear in the TCRdb table, and some are missing; sequencing was by immunoSEQ multiplex PCR. The data show about 89,000 clones, roughly 80% seen once. The source material was peripheral blood. These receptors all come from a woman of 80 years or more with acute or convalescent COVID-19.

This clone was recorded a few times. V usage is TRBV3-1 (or the pseudogene TRBV3-2) and J usage is TRBJ2-7; D remains unclear. The length of the CDR3 is 14 residues. CDR1 LGHDT and CDR2 YNNKEL come from the germline V gene (reference sequence). Between the trimmed V and J ends, which lost 3 bases and 2 bases, there was a span of 11 bases. CDR3 residues: CASSHKDKTYEQYF. Here the CDR3 DNA reads TGTGCCAGCAGCCATAAAGACAAGACCTACGAGCAGTACTTC.

This chain joins TRBV30 and TRBJ1-6, with D possibly being TRBD1 (6 bases). V lost 0 bases and J lost 10, with 10 bases in between. Germline values: CDR1 GTSNPN, CDR2 SVGIG (reference sequence). The CDR3 length is 13 residues. CDR3 loop: CAWSVRGQSPLHF. The CDR3, as DNA: TGTGCCTGGAGTGTCAGGGGTCAATCACCCCTCCACTTT. The variable domain in full, with the rest retrieved from reference TRBV30 and TRBJ1-6, is SQTIHQWPATLVQPVGSPLSLECTVEGTSNPNLYWYRQAAGRGLQLLFYSVGIGQISSEVPQNLSASRPQDRQFILSSKKLLLSDSGFYLCAWSVRGQSPLHFGNGTRLTVT.

This sequence joins TRBV7-9 and TRBJ2-1, with unresolved D. V was clipped by 2 bases and J by 5 bases, with 7 bases between them. In germline, CDR1 is SEHNR, CDR2 FQNEAQ (reference sequence). The CDR3 is made up of 13 amino acids. DNA of the CDR3: TGTGCCAGCAGCTTACGTCAGGACAATGAGCAGTTCTTC. It specifies CASSLRQDNEQFF. The whole variable domain, remainder taken from reference TRBV7-9 and TRBJ2-1, is DTGVSQNPRHKITKRGQNVTFRCDPISEHNRLYWYRQTLGQGPEFLTYFQNEAQLEKSRLLSDRFSAERPKGSFSTLEIQRTEQGDSAMYLCASSLRQDNEQFFGPGTRLTVL.

The chain uses TRBV24-1 and TRBJ2-5; 8 bases line up with TRBD1. CDR1 and CDR2 from the germline V gene are KGHDR and SFDVKD. The CDR3 length is 17 residues. Germline trimming cut 0 bases from V and 5 bases from J; bases unmatched to any gene: 10. DNA for the CDR3: TGTGCCACCAGTGATTTGATCAGGGGGCATCAGGAGGAGACCCAGTACTTC. This translates into CATSDLIRGHQEETQYF.

The chain carries TRBV5-1 and TRBJ2-5; TRBD1 is a possible D gene (6 bases). The CDR3 length is 15 residues. Between the trimmed V and J ends, which lost 2 bases and 5 bases, there was a span of 16 bases. CDR1 is SGHRS and CDR2 is YFSETQ in the germline V gene. The chain's CDR3 is CASSLQGEAFETQYF. The CDR3 region has the DNA TGCGCCAGCAGCTTACAGGGTGAGGCCTTTGAGACCCAGTACTTC.

This clone has a handful of counts. The rearrangement joins TRBV19 to TRBJ1-5; D uncertain. With 3 bases removed from V and 2 bases from J, the gap between germline ends came to 14 bases. Germline assignment: CDR1 LNHDA and CDR2 SQIVND (reference sequence). This CDR3 is built from 16 residues. CDR3 coding DNA: TGTGCCAGTAGTATCGCGGTGGCCTCGGGCAATCAGCCCCAGCATTTT. This sequence encodes CASSIAVASGNQPQHF.

V and J are TRBV3-1 (or the pseudogene TRBV3-2) and TRBJ2-3; possibly TRBD2 for D (5 bases). The CDR3 extends over 16 amino acids. The V gene lost 2 bases and the J gene lost 0 bases, with 12 bases spanning the gap. Germline V CDR1 and CDR2: LGHDT, YNNKEL (reference sequence). The CDR3 DNA is TGTGCCAGCAGCCAAATCGGAACGGGGAGCACAGATACGCAGTATTTT. This sequence encodes CASSQIGTGSTDTQYF.

The J gene is TRBJ2-3, the V gene TRBV3-1 (or the pseudogene TRBV3-2), with TRBD2 matching over 13 bases. V shed 4 bases and J 7 bases; nucleotides not matched to a gene: 14. CDR3 length: 18 residues. Germline V gives CDR1 LGHDT, CDR2 YNNKEL (reference sequence). CDR3 bases: TGTGCCAGCAGCCGAATTTTGACTAGCGGGGGGCGGGGGAATACGCAGTATTTT. Translation gives CASSRILTSGGRGNTQYF.

This clone was detected only once. This sequence joins TRBV7-2 and TRBJ1-4; 7 nucleotides align to TRBD1. J was trimmed by 8 bases and V by 4 bases; bases with no gene match: 4. The CDR3 has 13 amino acids. CDR1 is SGHTA, CDR2 FQGNSA, per germline. CDR3 amino acids: CASSSFRGEKLFF. The CDR3 DNA reads as TGTGCCAGCAGCTCGTTCAGGGGGGAAAAACTGTTTTTT. The whole variable domain, filled in from reference TRBV7-2 and TRBJ1-4, reads GAGVSQSPSNKVTEKGKDVELRCDPISGHTALYWYRQSLGQGLEFLIYFQGNSAPDKSGLPSDRFSAERTGGSVSTLTIQRTQQEDSAVYLCASSSFRGEKLFFGSGTQLSVL.

This rearrangement joins TRBV3-1 (or the pseudogene TRBV3-2) to TRBJ1-1; no clear D. The CDR3 sequence is 15 residues long. Germline values: CDR1 LGHDT, CDR2 YNNKEL (reference sequence). Trimming removed 3 bases at V and 0 bases at J, with 11 bases between. The CDR3 DNA follows: TGTGCCAGCAGCCAGTTCGCTAGCTTGAACACTGAAGCTTTCTTT. It codes for CASSQFASLNTEAFF.

The CDR3 here is CATSKWPEETQYF. In DNA form, the CDR3 reads TGTGCCACCAGCAAGTGGCCGGAGGAGACCCAGTACTTC. This chain connects TRBV15 to TRBJ2-5; D uncertain. Looked up from germline, CDR1 is LNHNV and CDR2 is YYDKDF (reference sequence). The CDR3 covers 13 residues. With 4 bases removed from V and 5 bases from J, the gap between germline ends came to 11 bases.

V and J are TRBV11-2 and TRBJ1-4; D is uncertain. The germline V gene has CDR1 SGHAT and CDR2 FQNNGV. Deletions cut 5 bases from V and 4 bases from J, with 14 bases between. This CDR3 spans 15 amino acids. CDR3 coding DNA: TGTGCCAGCAGCGCGGCAGCGGGCTTTAATGAAAAACTGTTTTTT. This sequence encodes CASSAAAGFNEKLFF.

This clone appeared a single time. This sequence joins TRBV6-5 and TRBJ1-6; D is unclear. The CDR3 is made up of 15 amino acids. CDR1 is MNHEY and CDR2 is SVGAGI in the germline V gene. V gave up 6 bases and J gave up 3 bases, with 12 bases separating them. CDR3 coding DNA: TGTGCCAGCAGAGTTACAGATTTCTATAATTCACCCCTCCACTTT. It encodes CASRVTDFYNSPLHF.

The genes are TRBV11-2 and TRBJ2-2, with TRBD2 matching 8 bases. J was trimmed by 5 bases and V by 6 bases; bases with no gene match: 8. The CDR3 contains 15 residues. CDR1 and CDR2 (germline): SGHAT, FQNNGV. The CDR3 nucleotides read TGTGCCAGCAGTAATACGGGGGGGCGGACCGGGGAGCTGTTTTTT. It is translated as CASSNTGGRTGELFF.

CDR3 residues: CASTLIAGGIGELFF. The CDR3 DNA is TGTGCCAGCACCCTCATCGCAGGGGGCATAGGGGAGCTGTTTTTT. The chain links TRBV11-2 to TRBJ2-2, with 8 bases fitting TRBD1. The CDR3 is made up of 15 amino acids. The germline V gene encodes CDR1 SGHAT and CDR2 FQNNGV. V shed 7 bases, J shed 8 bases, and the junction held 12 bases outside the gene matches.

The chain has TRBV14 and TRBJ2-3, with 8 bases fitting TRBD2. CDR3 length equals 16 residues. Germline CDR1 and CDR2: SGHDN and FVKESK. The V and J ends lost 4 bases and 0 bases, in that order; junction bases with no gene match: 6. CDR3 loop: CASSLDSGTSTDTQYF. CDR3 bases: TGTGCCAGCAGCCTCGATAGCGGGACCAGCACAGATACGCAGTATTTT.

The genes are TRBV7-9 and TRBJ2-7; 8 positions match TRBD1. Germline-derived CDR1 and CDR2 are SEHNR and FQNEAQ (reference sequence). This CDR3 region has 16 residues. The J segment lost 6 bases and the V segment lost 4 bases, leaving 14 bases of the junction unmatched. The DNA of the CDR3 is TGTGCCAGCAGCTCGCCCGGGACAGGCTCTAGGGGCGAGCAGTACTTC. It is translated as CASSSPGTGSRGEQYF.